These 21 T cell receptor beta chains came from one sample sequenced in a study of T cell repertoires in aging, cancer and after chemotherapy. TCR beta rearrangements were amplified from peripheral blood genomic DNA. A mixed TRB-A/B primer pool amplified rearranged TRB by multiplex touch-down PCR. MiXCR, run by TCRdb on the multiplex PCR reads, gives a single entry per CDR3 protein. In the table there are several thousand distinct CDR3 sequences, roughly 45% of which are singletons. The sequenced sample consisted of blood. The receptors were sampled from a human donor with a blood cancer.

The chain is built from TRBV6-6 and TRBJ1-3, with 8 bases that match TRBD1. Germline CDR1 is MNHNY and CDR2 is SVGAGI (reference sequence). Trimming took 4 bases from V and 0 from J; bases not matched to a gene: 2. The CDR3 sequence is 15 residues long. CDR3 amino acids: CASSSTGDSGNTIYF. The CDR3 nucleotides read TGTGCCAGCAGTTCGACAGGGGACTCTGGAAACACCATATATTTT.

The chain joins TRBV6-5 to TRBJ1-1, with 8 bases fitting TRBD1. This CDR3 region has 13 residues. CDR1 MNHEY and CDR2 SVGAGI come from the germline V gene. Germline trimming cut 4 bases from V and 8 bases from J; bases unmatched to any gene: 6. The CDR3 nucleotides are TGTGCCAGCAGTTTGGGACAGGACAACGAAGCTTTCTTT. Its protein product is CASSLGQDNEAFF.

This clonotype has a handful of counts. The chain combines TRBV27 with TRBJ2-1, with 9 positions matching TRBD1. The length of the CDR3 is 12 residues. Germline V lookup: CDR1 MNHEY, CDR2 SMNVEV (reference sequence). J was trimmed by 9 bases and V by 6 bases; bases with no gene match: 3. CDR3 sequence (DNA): TGTGCCAGCAGGGACAGGGGTACTGAGCAGTTCTTC. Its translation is CASRDRGTEQFF.

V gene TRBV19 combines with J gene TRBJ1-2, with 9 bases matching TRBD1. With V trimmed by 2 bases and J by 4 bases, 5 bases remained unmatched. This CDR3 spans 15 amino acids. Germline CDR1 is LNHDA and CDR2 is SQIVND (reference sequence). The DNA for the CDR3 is TGTGCCAGTAGTATAACAGGGGGCGCAGTCTATGGCTACACCTTC. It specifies CASSITGGAVYGYTF.

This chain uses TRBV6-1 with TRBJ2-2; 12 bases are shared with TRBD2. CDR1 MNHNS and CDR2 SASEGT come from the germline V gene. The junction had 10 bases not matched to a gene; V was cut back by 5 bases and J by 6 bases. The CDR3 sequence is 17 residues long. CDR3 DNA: TGTGCCAGCAGTTCCGGAACTAGCGGGAGGTTAGCCGGGGAGCTGTTTTTT. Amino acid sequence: CASSSGTSGRLAGELFF.

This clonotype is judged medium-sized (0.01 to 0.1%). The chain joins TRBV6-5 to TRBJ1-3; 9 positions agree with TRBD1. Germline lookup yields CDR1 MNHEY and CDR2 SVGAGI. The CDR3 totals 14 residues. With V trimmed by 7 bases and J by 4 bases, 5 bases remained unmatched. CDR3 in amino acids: CASTQGAQGNTIYF. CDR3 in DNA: TGTGCCAGCACACAGGGGGCTCAGGGAAACACCATATATTTT.

The CDR3 is CASSSETGNTGELFF. The CDR3 nucleotides are TGTGCCAGCAGCTCAGAAACGGGAAACACCGGGGAGCTGTTTTTT. The chain recombines TRBV5-6 with TRBJ2-2; weak D call: TRBD2 (5 bases). CDR1 is SGHDT, CDR2 YYEEEE, per germline. Deletions cut 3 bases from V and 2 bases from J, with 11 bases between. The CDR3 length is 15 residues. Full variable domain (rest looked up from reference TRBV5-6 and TRBJ2-2): DAGVTQSPTHLIKTRGQQVTLRCSPKSGHDTVSWYQQALGQGPQFIFQYYEEEERQRGNFPDRFSGHQFPNYSSELNVNALLLGDSALYLCASSSETGNTGELFFGEGSRLTVL.

The CDR3 loop is CASSRGQGVGDYGYTF. The DNA for the CDR3 is TGTGCCAGCAGCCGGGGACAGGGGGTAGGAGACTATGGCTACACCTTC. The genes are TRBV5-4 and TRBJ1-2; TRBD1 agrees at 11 bases. With V trimmed by 4 bases and J by 3 bases, 8 bases remained unmatched. Looked up from germline, CDR1 is SGHNT and CDR2 is YYREEE (reference sequence). This CDR3 has 16 amino acids.

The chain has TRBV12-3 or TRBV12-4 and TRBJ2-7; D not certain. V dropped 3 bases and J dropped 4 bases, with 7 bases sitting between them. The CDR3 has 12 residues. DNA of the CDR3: TGTGCCAGCAGTTTTACAAGGTACGAGCAGTACTTC. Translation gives CASSFTRYEQYF.

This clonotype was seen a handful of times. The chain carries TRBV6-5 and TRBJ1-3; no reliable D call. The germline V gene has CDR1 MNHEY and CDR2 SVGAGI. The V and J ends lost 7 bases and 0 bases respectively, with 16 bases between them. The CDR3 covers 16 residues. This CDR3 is CASTEQSLSSGNTIYF. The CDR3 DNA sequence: TGTGCCAGCACTGAACAGTCCTTGAGCTCTGGAAACACCATATATTTT.

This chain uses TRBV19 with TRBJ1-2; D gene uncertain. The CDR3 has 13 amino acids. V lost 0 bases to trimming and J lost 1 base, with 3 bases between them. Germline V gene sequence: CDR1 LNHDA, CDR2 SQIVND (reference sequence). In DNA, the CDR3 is TGTGCCAGTAGTATAGAAAGTAACTATGGCTACACCTTC. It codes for CASSIESNYGYTF.

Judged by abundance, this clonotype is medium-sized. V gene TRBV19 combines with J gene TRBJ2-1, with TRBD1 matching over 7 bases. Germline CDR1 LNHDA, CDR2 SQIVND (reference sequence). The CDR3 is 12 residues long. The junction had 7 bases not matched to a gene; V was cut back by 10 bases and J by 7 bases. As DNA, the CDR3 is TGTGCCACCCGGGACAGCAGTAATGAGCAGTTCTTC. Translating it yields CATRDSSNEQFF.

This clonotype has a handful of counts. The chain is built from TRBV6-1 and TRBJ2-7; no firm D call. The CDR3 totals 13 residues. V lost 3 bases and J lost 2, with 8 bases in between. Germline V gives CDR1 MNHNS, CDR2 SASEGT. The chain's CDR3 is CASSDPEAYEQYF. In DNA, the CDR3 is TGTGCCAGCAGTGACCCGGAAGCCTACGAGCAGTACTTC.

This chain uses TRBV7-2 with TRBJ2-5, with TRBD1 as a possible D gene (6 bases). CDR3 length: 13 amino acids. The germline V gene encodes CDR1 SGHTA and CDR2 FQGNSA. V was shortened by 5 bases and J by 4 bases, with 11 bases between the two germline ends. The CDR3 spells CASSRGQIETQYF. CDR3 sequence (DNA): TGTGCCAGCAGCCGTGGACAGATAGAGACCCAGTACTTC.

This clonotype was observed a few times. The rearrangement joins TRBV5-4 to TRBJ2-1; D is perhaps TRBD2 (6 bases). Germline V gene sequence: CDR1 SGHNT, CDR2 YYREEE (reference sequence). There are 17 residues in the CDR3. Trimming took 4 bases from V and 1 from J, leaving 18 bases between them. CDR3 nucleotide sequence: TGTGCCAGCAGCACACCCCCACTAGCTGGGTCCTACAATGAGCAGTTCTTC. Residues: CASSTPPLAGSYNEQFF.

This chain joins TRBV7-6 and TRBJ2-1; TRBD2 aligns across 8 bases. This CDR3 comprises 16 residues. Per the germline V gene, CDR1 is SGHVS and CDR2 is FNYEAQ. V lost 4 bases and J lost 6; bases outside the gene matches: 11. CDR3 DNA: TGTGCCAGCAGCTCACCAACCAGCGGGAGTTCCAATGAGCAGTTCTTC. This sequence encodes CASSSPTSGSSNEQFF.

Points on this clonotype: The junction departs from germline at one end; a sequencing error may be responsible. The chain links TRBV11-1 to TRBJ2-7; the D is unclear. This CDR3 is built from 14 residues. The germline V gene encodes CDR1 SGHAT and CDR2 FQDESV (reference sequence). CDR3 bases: TGTGCCAACAGCTTATTCGGACCCTCCTACGAGCAGTACTTC. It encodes CANSLFGPSYEQYF. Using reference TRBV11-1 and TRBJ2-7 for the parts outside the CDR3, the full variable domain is EAEVAQSPRYKITEKSQAVAFWCDPISGHATLYWYRQILGQGPELLVQFQDESVVDDSQLPKDRFSAERLKGVDSTLKIQPAELGDSAMYLCANSLFGPSYEQYFGPGTRLTVT.

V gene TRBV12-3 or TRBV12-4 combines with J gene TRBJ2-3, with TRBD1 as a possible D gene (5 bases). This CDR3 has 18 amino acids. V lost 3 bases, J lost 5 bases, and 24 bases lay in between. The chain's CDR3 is CASSFYDRFQGLGDTQYF. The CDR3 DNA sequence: TGTGCCAGCAGTTTTTATGATCGATTTCAGGGTTTGGGAGATACGCAGTATTTT.

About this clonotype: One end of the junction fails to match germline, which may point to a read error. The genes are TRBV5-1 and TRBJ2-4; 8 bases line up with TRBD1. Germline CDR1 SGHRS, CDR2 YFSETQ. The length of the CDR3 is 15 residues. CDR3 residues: CASSLGDRAKNIQYF. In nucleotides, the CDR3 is TGTGCCAGCAGCTTGGGGGACAGGGCCAAAAACATTCAGTACTTC.

This chain's CDR3 is CASSVGQGATNEKLFF. The CDR3 region has the DNA TGTGCCAGCAGCGTCGGACAGGGTGCAACTAATGAAAAACTGTTTTTT. The rearrangement uses TRBV7-9 and TRBJ1-4; 8 bases agree with TRBD1. Looked up from germline, CDR1 is SEHNR and CDR2 is FQNEAQ (reference sequence). This CDR3 spans 16 amino acids. The J segment lost 0 bases and the V segment lost 5 bases, leaving 5 bases of the junction unmatched. Filled out from reference TRBV7-9 and TRBJ1-4, the complete variable domain reads DTGVSQNPRHKITKRGQNVTFRCDPISEHNRLYWYRQTLGQGPEFLTYFQNEAQLEKSRLLSDRFSAERPKGSFSTLEIQRTEQGDSAMYLCASSVGQGATNEKLFFGSGTQLSVL.

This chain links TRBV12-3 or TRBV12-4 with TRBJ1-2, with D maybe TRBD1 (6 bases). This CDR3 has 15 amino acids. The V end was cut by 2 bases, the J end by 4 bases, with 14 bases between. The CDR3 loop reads CASSLRRDTSYGYTF. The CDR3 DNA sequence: TGTGCCAGCAGTTTACGCCGGGACACCAGCTATGGCTACACCTTC.